These 21 T cell receptor beta chains originate from one sample sequenced in a study of human T cells and chemical hapten exposure. One entry per CDR3 protein results from TCRdb running MiXCR on the RACE reads. The data show 150,000 to 200,000 distinct CDR3 sequences, nearly 30% seen once. As for time point: pre-sensitization, week 0. Treatment denoted: therapeutic diphenylcyclopropenone sensitization with weekly scalp DPC. The sequenced sample was whole blood, obtained in connection with sensitization to the hapten diphenylcyclopropenone (DPC). Receptor source: a woman aged 25 to 39 with alopecia areata. Some clones in this sample may be carry-over from other donors' samples.

The chain carries TRBV2 and TRBJ1-2; 9 bases are shared with TRBD1. V dropped 7 bases and J dropped 8; count of bases not matched to a gene: 5. There are 12 residues in the CDR3. Germline V gene lookup returns CDR1 SNHLY and CDR2 FYNNEI. In DNA form, the CDR3 reads TGTGCCAGCAACCGGGACAGGGACGGCTACACCTTC. Its translation is CASNRDRDGYTF.

This clonotype has just a few counts. The gene calls are TRBV7-8 and TRBJ2-2; 11 positions agree with TRBD2. This CDR3 has 18 amino acids. The V and J ends lost 2 bases and 6 bases, in that order; junction bases with no gene match: 11. CDR1 is SGHVS and CDR2 is FQNEAQ in the germline V gene. CDR3 nucleotides: TGTGCCAGCAGCTTATTTAGCGGGGGGGCCGTTTGGGCCGGGGAGCTGTTTTTT. Protein sequence: CASSLFSGGAVWAGELFF.

The V gene is TRBV5-1, the J gene TRBJ1-1, with a tentative D call TRBD1 (5 bases). The CDR3 extends over 13 amino acids. Germline V gives CDR1 SGHRS, CDR2 YFSETQ. Trimming shortened V by 4 bases and J by 10 bases, and 17 bases separated the two germline ends. CDR3 sequence reads: CASSGARDEGAFF. In DNA form, the CDR3 reads TGCGCCAGCAGCGGGGCGCGGGACGAAGGAGCTTTCTTT.

The genes are TRBV3-1 and TRBJ2-3; the D gene is possibly TRBD2 (6 bases). This CDR3 spans 16 amino acids. V shed 6 bases and J shed 2 bases, with 18 bases lying between them. Germline loops: CDR1 LGHDT, CDR2 YNNKEL (reference sequence). The CDR3, as DNA: TGTGCCAGCAGTCAGACTAGTTTTTCCTCCACAGATACGCAGTATTTT. This encodes CASSQTSFSSTDTQYF.

The chain uses TRBV7-2 and TRBJ2-3, with D perhaps TRBD2 (5 bases). The germline V and J ends were trimmed by 1 base and 2 bases, with 13 bases remaining between them. Germline CDR1 is SGHTA and CDR2 is FQGNSA. CDR3 length: 16 residues. The chain's CDR3 is CASSLGLRADTDTQYF. The CDR3 nucleotides are TGTGCCAGCAGCTTAGGGTTGCGGGCGGACACAGATACGCAGTATTTT.

This chain links TRBV10-3 with TRBJ2-3; 8 nucleotides align to TRBD1. J gave up 3 bases and V 7 bases, and 9 bases lay outside the gene matches. The CDR3 is 15 amino acids. CDR1 is ENHRY, CDR2 SYGVKD, per germline. The CDR3 reads CAITDGQGPTDTQYF. The CDR3 DNA reads as TGTGCCATCACAGACGGACAGGGTCCGACAGATACGCAGTATTTT.

The chain links TRBV5-4 to TRBJ2-2; TRBD1 aligns across 7 bases. CDR3 length: 14 amino acids. Germline V gene data show CDR1 as SGHNT and CDR2 as YYREEE (reference sequence). V was clipped by 3 bases and J by 1 base; unmatched bases: 0. In DNA form, the CDR3 reads TGTGCCAGCAGCTACAGGGGGAACACCGGGGAGCTGTTTTTT. It translates to CASSYRGNTGELFF. Based on the CDR3 plus reference TRBV5-4 and TRBJ2-2, the full variable domain is ETGVTQSPTHLIKTRGQQVTLRCSSQSGHNTVSWYQQALGQGPQFIFQYYREEENGRGNFPPRFSGLQFPNYSSELNVNALELDDSALYLCASSYRGNTGELFFGEGSRLTVL.

This clonotype has a handful of counts. The chain joins TRBV29-1 to TRBJ1-4; D call uncertain. The V gene lost 4 bases and the J gene lost 0 bases, with 12 bases spanning the gap. CDR3 length: 15 amino acids. Germline lookup yields CDR1 SQVTM and CDR2 ANQGSEA. The CDR3 reads CSVAQTSATNEKLFF. The CDR3 nucleotides are TGCAGCGTTGCACAGACGTCCGCAACTAATGAAAAACTGTTTTTT.

This clonotype was observed at least ten times. The chain employs TRBV18 and TRBJ1-2; D is uncertain. Germline V lookup: CDR1 KGHSH, CDR2 LQKENI. The CDR3 is 15 residues long. The V end was cut by 3 bases, the J end by 6 bases, with 17 bases between. The chain's CDR3 is CASSPPEEAGDGYTF. DNA of the CDR3: TGTGCCAGCTCACCTCCCGAGGAGGCCGGAGATGGCTACACCTTC.

This clonotype has a handful of counts. The chain recombines TRBV4-1 with TRBJ1-5, with D maybe TRBD1 (5 bases). This CDR3 contains 16 residues. Per germline, CDR1 MGHRA and CDR2 YSYEKL. V lost 0 bases and J lost 7, with 16 bases in between. DNA for the CDR3: TGCGCCAGCAGCCAAGAAGAGGGGAGGGCCGGGCAGCCCCAGCATTTT. This gives the protein CASSQEEGRAGQPQHF.

On this clonotype itself: A read error may produce the germline difference seen at one junction end. The chain combines TRBV7-2 with TRBJ1-1; D unclear. The CDR3 totals 13 residues. In germline, CDR1 is SGHTA, CDR2 FQGNSA. CDR3: CASGLEGNTEAFF. The CDR3 nucleotides read TGTGCCAGCGGCTTAGAGGGGAACACTGAAGCTTTCTTT.

This clonotype came up a few times. V usage is TRBV5-1 and J usage is TRBJ1-6; 7 bases agree with TRBD1. This CDR3 is 15 amino acids long. Germline loops: CDR1 SGHRS, CDR2 YFSETQ. The ends lost 0 bases at V and 9 bases at J; junction bases unmatched: 6. CDR3 nucleotide sequence: TGCGCCAGCAGCTTGGAGGGGGCCAGGGGTTCACCCCTCCACTTT. Translation: CASSLEGARGSPLHF.

This clonotype was seen only once. The chain couples TRBV7-2 to TRBJ1-5; D perhaps matches TRBD1 (5 bases). The CDR3 totals 15 residues. The ends were cut back, 3 bases at V and 2 bases at J, with 11 bases in the middle. Germline CDR1 reads SGHTA; CDR2 reads FQGNSA. The CDR3 spells CASSLGTRGNQPQHF. CDR3 bases: TGTGCCAGCAGCTTGGGGACCCGGGGCAATCAGCCCCAGCATTTT.

The genes are TRBV28 and TRBJ2-7; a possible D gene is TRBD1 (6 bases). The V gene lost 2 bases and the J gene lost 4 bases, with 12 bases spanning the gap. The CDR3 is 14 amino acids. Looked up from germline, CDR1 is MDHEN and CDR2 is SYDVKM. The CDR3 coding sequence is TGTGCCAGCAGTTTAGGGGGCGCGGGTTACGAGCAGTACTTC. It encodes CASSLGGAGYEQYF. The entire variable domain, with the rest obtained from reference TRBV28 and TRBJ2-7, is as follows: DVKVTQSSRYLVKRTGEKVFLECVQDMDHENMFWYRQDPGLGLRLIYFSYDVKMKEKGDIPEGYSVSREKKERFSLILESASTNQTSMYLCASSLGGAGYEQYFGPGTRLTVT.

This clonotype has only a few counts. The chain combines TRBV2 with TRBJ1-6, with TRBD1 as a possible D gene (5 bases). Trimming removed 0 bases from V and 5 bases from J, with 8 bases in between. CDR3 length equals 15 residues. In germline, CDR1 is SNHLY, CDR2 FYNNEI. CDR3 region: CASSEAGGNNSPLHF. DNA for the CDR3: TGTGCCAGCAGTGAAGCGGGGGGTAATAATTCACCCCTCCACTTT.

The chain is built from TRBV28 and TRBJ2-7; 8 nucleotides match TRBD1. This CDR3 spans 16 amino acids. CDR1 is MDHEN and CDR2 is SYDVKM in the germline V gene. V shed 6 bases, J shed 0 bases, and the junction held 10 bases outside the gene matches. For the CDR3, the DNA is TGTGCCAGCAGCCCTCCCAGGACAGGGATCTCCTACGAGCAGTACTTC. Amino acids: CASSPPRTGISYEQYF.

This clonotype came up a few times. The chain links TRBV27 to TRBJ1-5; the match to TRBD1 covers 8 bases. CDR1 and CDR2 from the germline V gene are MNHEY and SMNVEV (reference sequence). This CDR3 comprises 15 residues. Trimming at V came to 2 bases and at J to 5 bases, leaving 5 bases not matched to a gene. The CDR3 loop reads CASSLGGQGDQPQHF. For the CDR3, the DNA is TGTGCCAGCAGTTTAGGCGGACAGGGAGATCAGCCCCAGCATTTT.

V and J are TRBV5-1 and TRBJ2-7; 8 nucleotides match TRBD1. The CDR3 has 15 residues. V shed 4 bases, J shed 3 bases, and the junction held 9 bases outside the gene matches. Germline V CDR1 and CDR2: SGHRS, YFSETQ. CDR3 sequence reads: CASSAGTGQFYEQYF. The CDR3 DNA reads TGCGCCAGCAGCGCTGGGACAGGTCAATTCTACGAGCAGTACTTC.

V gene TRBV29-1 combines with J gene TRBJ1-1; TRBD1 agrees at 7 bases. Germline assignment: CDR1 SQVTM and CDR2 ANQGSEA. V dropped 6 bases and J dropped 1; count of bases not matched to a gene: 11. This CDR3 has 15 residues. In nucleotides, the CDR3 is TGCAGCGTACTAAGTATTGGGACAGCGAACACTGAAGCTTTCTTT. Translated, it gives CSVLSIGTANTEAFF.

Only a few counts were recorded for this clonotype. The chain couples TRBV30 to TRBJ2-1, with TRBD2 identical over 12 bases. Germline-derived CDR1 and CDR2 are GTSNPN and SVGIG (reference sequence). This CDR3 is built from 17 residues. With 3 bases clipped from V and 0 bases from J, the junction kept 6 bases outside the gene matches. CDR3 loop: CAWSQGLAGTSYNEQFF. In nucleotides, the CDR3 is TGTGCCTGGAGCCAAGGACTAGCGGGGACCTCCTACAATGAGCAGTTCTTC.

This clonotype has just a few counts. The chain uses TRBV29-1 and TRBJ2-5; D perhaps matches TRBD1 (6 bases). V lost 6 bases and J 1 base, leaving 12 bases between the germline ends. The length of the CDR3 is 13 residues. Germline V CDR1 and CDR2: SQVTM, ANQGSEA. CDR3 sequence reads: CSVGAGGQETQYF. CDR3 DNA: TGCAGCGTGGGGGCAGGAGGCCAAGAGACCCAGTACTTC.